This T cell receptor (beta chain) stems from a study of T cell clonotyping in hematopoietic cell transplantation. Trimming removed 5 bases from V and 2 bases from J, with 13 bases in between. The CDR3 totals 15 residues. CDR1 MNHEY and CDR2 SVGAGI come from the germline V gene. Assay used: immunoSEQ multiplex PCR; TCRdb lists only in-frame clones, some missing. The sample consists of over 8,500 clones, about 80% of them appearing once. The sample was peripheral blood mononuclear cells, taken 180 days after allogeneic stem cell transplant. The rearrangement joins TRBV6-5 to TRBJ1-3, with D uncertain. The receptor was isolated from a female patient between 50 and 60 years old who had an allogeneic stem cell transplant from a related donor, so the T cells may come from the graft donor. Some clones in this sample may be carry-over from other donors' samples. The CDR3, as DNA: TGTGCCAGCAGTAGAACTCTCGGGGCTGGAAACACCATATATTTT. Its translation is CASSRTLGAGNTIYF.